These 23 T cell receptor beta chains were sequenced from one sample in a study of a mutant IDH1 vaccine in newly diagnosed glioma. The antigens for these receptors are not known. The time point is: week 23, last vaccination. Each dose of the vaccine consisted of 300 ug of mutant IDH1 20-mer peptide, with topical imiquimod. The table came from immunoSEQ multiplex PCR; TCRdb's copy has only in-frame clones and leaves some out. The sample lists tens of thousands of clones, around four fifths seen once, with approximately 5.8% in the top ten. The sequenced sample was PBMCs, obtained from a glioma patient whose treatment included an IDH1 peptide vaccine. These receptors all come from a man aged 45 to 65 with glioma.

This clone turned up a few times. The chain recombines TRBV28 with TRBJ2-7, with D unclear. Germline V gene sequence: CDR1 MDHEN, CDR2 SYDVKM. The CDR3 contains 11 residues. Trimming stripped 2 bases from V and 8 bases from J, with 7 bases between. CDR3 DNA sequence: TGTGCCAGCAGTTTAAGATTAAAGCAGTACTTC. This codes for CASSLRLKQYF.

The chain employs TRBV6-6 and TRBJ1-5; tentative D call: TRBD1 (5 bases). Between the trimmed V and J ends, which lost 8 bases and 0 bases, there was a span of 11 bases. Germline V gene lookup returns CDR1 MNHNY and CDR2 SVGAGI (reference sequence). The CDR3 has 14 residues. The CDR3 coding sequence is TGTGCCAGCGGGACCTCCAATAGCAATCAGCCCCAGCATTTT. Its translation is CASGTSNSNQPQHF.

This clone appeared a single time. The J gene is TRBJ1-2, the V gene TRBV14; perhaps TRBD1 as D (5 bases). Trimming took 1 base from V and 7 from J, leaving 13 bases between them. The CDR3 consists of 14 residues. Germline-derived CDR1 and CDR2 are SGHDN and FVKESK. CDR3 sequence (DNA): TGTGCCAGCAGCCAAGTAACAGGCCGCGGTGGCTACACCTTC. Amino acids: CASSQVTGRGGYTF. Variable domain in full (rest from reference TRBV14 and TRBJ1-2): EAGVTQFPSHSVIEKGQTVTLRCDPISGHDNLYWYRRVMGKEIKFLLHFVKESKQDESGMPNNRFLAERTGGTYSTLKVQPAELEDSGVYFCASSQVTGRGGYTFGSGTRLTVV.

This chain uses TRBV6-1 with TRBJ2-1; perhaps TRBD2 as D (6 bases). The germline V gene has CDR1 MNHNS and CDR2 SASEGT. This CDR3 has 13 amino acids. Trimming removed 5 bases at V and 3 bases at J, with 8 bases between. This chain's CDR3 is CASSRGNYNEQFF. CDR3 DNA sequence: TGTGCCAGCAGTCGGGGGAACTACAATGAGCAGTTCTTC.

V is TRBV9 and J is TRBJ2-1; unclear D gene. Trimming shortened V by 1 base and J by 9 bases, and 5 bases separated the two germline ends. CDR1 and CDR2 from the germline V gene are SGDLS and YYNGEE. This CDR3 contains 11 residues. The CDR3 reads CASSVSSEQFF. The CDR3 coding sequence is TGTGCCAGCAGCGTATCAAGTGAGCAGTTCTTC.

The chain couples TRBV21-1 to TRBJ1-1. TRBV21-1 is a pseudogene. CDR3 size: 10 residues. The CDR3: CASSNLEAFF. The CDR3 nucleotides read TGTGCCAGCAGTAATCTTGAAGCTTTCTTT.

The chain has TRBV29-1 and TRBJ1-3; maybe TRBD1 (5 bases). V was clipped by 3 bases and J by 0 bases, with 15 bases between them. CDR1 is SQVTM, CDR2 ANQGSEA, per germline. The CDR3 totals 16 residues. Here the CDR3 DNA reads TGCAGCGTTGACTTACCGGGACGGACCTCTGGAAACACCATATATTTT. Translating gives CSVDLPGRTSGNTIYF.

The V call is TRBV6-5, the J call TRBJ1-5; no definite D call. The CDR3 loop spans 13 amino acids. Germline V gene sequence: CDR1 MNHEY, CDR2 SVGAGI. V dropped 2 bases and J dropped 1 base, with 3 bases sitting between them. This CDR3 is CASSYDSNQPQHF. CDR3 nucleotides: TGTGCCAGCAGTTACGACAGCAATCAGCCCCAGCATTTT.

By sample share, this clone is medium-sized. The V and J genes are TRBV5-1 and TRBJ1-1; 7 nucleotides agree with TRBD1. The V gene end was trimmed by 4 bases and the J gene end by 1 base; junction bases not matched to a gene: 10. The CDR3 length is 16 residues. Germline V CDR1 and CDR2: SGHRS, YFSETQ. CDR3 coding DNA: TGCGCCAGCAGCCCTTCGACAGGGTTGACGAACACTGAAGCTTTCTTT. Its protein product is CASSPSTGLTNTEAFF.

The gene calls are TRBV28 and TRBJ1-4; D is unclear. The V gene lost 5 bases and the J gene lost 6 bases, with 19 bases spanning the gap. The CDR3 has 16 amino acids. Germline V CDR1 and CDR2: MDHEN, SYDVKM. The CDR3 region is CASSIAGSLGDEKLFF. CDR3 in DNA: TGTGCCAGCAGTATCGCCGGGTCTCTTGGGGATGAAAAACTGTTTTTT.

The V gene is TRBV7-6, the J gene TRBJ1-2; 8 nucleotides match TRBD1. Germline V gene data show CDR1 as SGHVS and CDR2 as FNYEAQ. V was clipped by 5 bases and J by 4 bases; unmatched bases: 3. There are 13 residues in the CDR3. CDR3 amino acids: CASSPGTGYGYTF. CDR3 bases: TGTGCCAGCAGCCCCGGGACAGGCTATGGCTACACCTTC.

The V call is TRBV25-1, the J call TRBJ1-5, with 9 bases that match TRBD1. This CDR3 has 13 amino acids. The germline CDR1 and CDR2 sequences are MGHDK and SYGVNS. Trimming cost V 7 bases and J 5 bases; bases outside gene matches: 3. The CDR3 DNA sequence: TGTGCCAGCACACAGGGGGCCGATCAGCCCCAGCATTTT. It yields the protein CASTQGADQPQHF.

The rearrangement joins TRBV10-3 to TRBJ1-1; D ambiguous. CDR1 is ENHRY and CDR2 is SYGVKD in the germline V gene. The CDR3 extends over 14 amino acids. V gave up 0 bases and J gave up 4 bases, with 9 bases separating them. The chain's CDR3 is CAISESVVFTEAFF. DNA for the CDR3: TGTGCCATCAGTGAGTCAGTAGTATTCACTGAAGCTTTCTTT.

The gene calls are TRBV6-5 and TRBJ2-1; perhaps TRBD2 as D (6 bases). CDR3 length equals 13 residues. V shed 8 bases and J shed 8 bases, with 16 bases lying between them. The germline CDR1 and CDR2 sequences are MNHEY and SVGAGI. CDR3 loop: CASRGGARYEQFF. CDR3 in DNA: TGTGCCAGCCGCGGAGGGGCTCGGTATGAGCAGTTCTTC.

V usage is TRBV6-5 and J usage is TRBJ1-2; 7 nucleotides match TRBD1. Germline CDR1 reads MNHEY; CDR2 reads SVGAGI. After removal of 2 bases from V and 4 bases from J, the junction contained 4 bases not matched to a gene. This CDR3 comprises 14 residues. The CDR3 DNA reads as TGTGCCAGCAGTTACAGGGGGCCGGGCTATGGCTACACCTTC. Its protein product is CASSYRGPGYGYTF.

This chain uses TRBV5-5 with TRBJ1-5; D is undetermined. The CDR3 totals 13 residues. Germline lookup yields CDR1 SGHKS and CDR2 YYEKEE (reference sequence). The V and J ends lost 2 bases and 9 bases respectively, with 12 bases between them. CDR3 region: CASSLDPMGPQHF. DNA of the CDR3: TGTGCCAGCAGCTTAGACCCGATGGGGCCCCAGCATTTT.

Here the CDR3 DNA reads TGCGCCAGCAGCCAATTGAGGACAGGGAAAGATACGCAGTATTTT. Its protein product is CASSQLRTGKDTQYF. The J gene is TRBJ2-3, the V gene TRBV4-1, with 8 bases lining up with TRBD1. Looked up from germline, CDR1 is MGHRA and CDR2 is YSYEKL. Unmatched junction bases numbered 6, after V lost 2 bases and J lost 5 bases. This CDR3 region has 15 residues.

The chain joins TRBV7-8 to TRBJ1-3; D remains unclear. This CDR3 region has 14 residues. Deletions cut 6 bases from V and 0 bases from J, with 9 bases between. Germline assignment: CDR1 SGHVS and CDR2 FQNEAQ. CDR3 nucleotide sequence: TGTGCCAGCAGGGAGAGGAACTCTGGAAACACCATATATTTT. This translates into CASRERNSGNTIYF.

The table lists this clone with a few counts. The rearrangement joins TRBV4-2 to TRBJ2-3; 9 bases are shared with TRBD1. Trimming at V came to 1 base and at J to 4 bases, leaving 3 bases not matched to a gene. The CDR3 runs 15 residues. Germline lookup yields CDR1 LGHNA and CDR2 YNFKEQ. Here the CDR3 reads CASSQGGQGADTQYF. CDR3 coding DNA: TGTGCCAGCAGCCAAGGGGGACAGGGAGCAGATACGCAGTATTTT.

J is TRBJ1-2 and V is TRBV4-2; TRBD1 agrees at 8 bases. Germline V lookup: CDR1 LGHNA, CDR2 YNFKEQ. The trim removed 0 bases at V and 7 bases at J, leaving 10 bases unmatched. CDR3 length equals 16 residues. The CDR3 DNA reads TGTGCCAGCAGCCAAGATCTTGACAGGGGAGCACGTGGCTACACCTTC. It encodes CASSQDLDRGARGYTF.

This clone was seen a single time. The J gene is TRBJ2-2, the V gene TRBV13; D uncertain. The germline V gene has CDR1 PRHDT and CDR2 FYEKMQ (reference sequence). V gave up 1 base and J gave up 1 base, with 16 bases separating them. The CDR3 loop spans 18 amino acids. DNA of the CDR3: TGTGCCAGCAGCTTAGAAGGGCTCCGGGTCCAGAACACCGGGGAGCTGTTTTTT. This codes for CASSLEGLRVQNTGELFF. Using reference TRBV13 and TRBJ2-2 for the parts outside the CDR3, the full variable domain is AAGVIQSPRHLIKEKRETATLKCYPIPRHDTVYWYQQGPGQDPQFLISFYEKMQSDKGSIPDRFSAQQFSDYHSELNMSSLELGDSALYFCASSLEGLRVQNTGELFFGEGSRLTVL.

This chain uses TRBV5-1 with TRBJ2-1; 9 bases line up with TRBD1. The length of the CDR3 is 14 residues. Germline V lookup: CDR1 SGHRS, CDR2 YFSETQ. V lost 3 bases and J lost 15; bases outside the gene matches: 13. The CDR3 DNA is TGCGCCAGCAGCTGGGGGACAGGGATGATTGAGACGTTCTTC. Protein: CASSWGTGMIETFF.

This rearrangement joins TRBV29-1 to TRBJ2-7, with D maybe TRBD2 (5 bases). V lost 2 bases and J lost 6, with 11 bases in between. Germline V CDR1 and CDR2: SQVTM, ANQGSEA. The CDR3 has 12 amino acids. The CDR3 sequence is CSVELSGPEQYF. The CDR3 DNA sequence: TGCAGCGTTGAACTCAGCGGCCCCGAGCAGTACTTC.